These 19 T cell receptor beta chains share one sample of origin, sequenced in a study of blood T cell repertoires in COVID-19. Sequencing used immunoSEQ multiplex PCR; TCRdb keeps in-frame clones, though not all of them. The sample lists about 300,000 clones, 80% to 90% occurring once. The sample taken for sequencing was PBMCs or T cells enriched from blood (not recorded which). These TCRs come from a man aged 30-40 years who had recovered from COVID-19.

The chain carries TRBV5-4 and TRBJ2-7; possible D gene TRBD1, 5 bases. This CDR3 contains 13 residues. Germline V gene sequence: CDR1 SGHNT, CDR2 YYREEE (reference sequence). Deletions cut 8 bases from V and 6 bases from J, with 18 bases between. DNA for the CDR3: TGTGCCAGTTCCCAGACAGCCCTGCGCGAGCAGTACTTC. Translating it yields CASSQTALREQYF.

With respect to this clone: The junction shows a germline mismatch at one end, possibly a read error. The V gene is TRBV7-9, the J gene TRBJ1-2; tentative D call: TRBD1 (6 bases). Germline lookup yields CDR1 SEHNR and CDR2 FQNEAQ (reference sequence). The CDR3 totals 12 residues. CDR3 in amino acids: CASSLASGGSTF. CDR3 sequence (DNA): TGTGCCAGCAGCTTAGCATCGGGGGGCTCCACCTTC.

This chain uses TRBV5-4 with TRBJ1-6, with TRBD1 identical over 10 bases. Germline-derived CDR1 and CDR2 are SGHNT and YYREEE (reference sequence). The CDR3 is 19 amino acids. J gave up 5 bases and V 3 bases, and 14 bases lay outside the gene matches. CDR3: CASSSRQGAQYGNNSPLHF. The DNA for the CDR3 is TGTGCCAGCAGCTCCCGACAGGGGGCCCAGTATGGAAATAATTCACCCCTCCACTTT.

V is TRBV30 and J is TRBJ1-3; no clear D gene. Trimming pared 2 bases from V and 7 bases from J, leaving 15 bases between. Germline CDR1 reads GTSNPN; CDR2 reads SVGIG (reference sequence). The CDR3 spans 14 residues. CDR3 in DNA: TGTGCCTGGAGTACGGGGAGTATAGGGAACACCATATATTTT. The encoded protein is CAWSTGSIGNTIYF. The variable domain in full, with the rest retrieved from reference TRBV30 and TRBJ1-3, is SQTIHQWPATLVQPVGSPLSLECTVEGTSNPNLYWYRQAAGRGLQLLFYSVGIGQISSEVPQNLSASRPQDRQFILSSKKLLLSDSGFYLCAWSTGSIGNTIYFGEGSWLTVV.

For the CDR3, the DNA is TGTGCCCTTTCAGGGTTCTCTGGAAACACCATATATTTT. It translates to CALSGFSGNTIYF. The chain carries TRBV30 and TRBJ1-3; possibly TRBD1 for D (5 bases). Trimming cost V 8 bases and J 0 bases, with 11 bases left between them. The CDR3 contains 13 residues. The germline V gene encodes CDR1 GTSNPN and CDR2 SVGIG (reference sequence).

J is TRBJ2-1 and V is TRBV29-1; D call uncertain. The CDR3 contains 13 residues. V dropped 4 bases and J dropped 9 bases, with 16 bases sitting between them. Germline V gives CDR1 SQVTM, CDR2 ANQGSEA. The CDR3 region is CSVGLDPYLEQFF. The CDR3 region has the DNA TGCAGCGTTGGATTAGATCCCTATCTTGAGCAGTTCTTC.

The CDR3 DNA reads TGTGCCAGCAGCGCACAAACAGGGTCCTACCATTCACCCCTCCACTTT. Translation: CASSAQTGSYHSPLHF. The chain uses TRBV7-9 and TRBJ1-6, with D possibly matching TRBD1 (6 bases). In germline, CDR1 is SEHNR, CDR2 FQNEAQ (reference sequence). Between the trimmed V and J ends, which lost 5 bases and 8 bases, there was a span of 19 bases. This CDR3 is 16 amino acids long.

The rearrangement links TRBV2 to TRBJ1-1, with D possibly TRBD1 on 6 matching bases. The ends were cut back, 6 bases at V and 1 base at J, with 18 bases in the middle. CDR3 length: 16 residues. The germline CDR1 and CDR2 sequences are SNHLY and FYNNEI. CDR3 region: CASRRDTGTRNTEAFF. CDR3 nucleotides: TGTGCCAGCAGGAGAGACACAGGGACGAGGAACACTGAAGCTTTCTTT. Full variable domain (rest looked up from reference TRBV2 and TRBJ1-1): EPEVTQTPSHQVTQMGQEVILRCVPISNHLYFYWYRQILGQKVEFLVSFYNNEISEKSEIFDDQFSVERPDGSNFTLKIRSTKLEDSAMYFCASRRDTGTRNTEAFFGQGTRLTVV.

The chain has TRBV4-2 and TRBJ1-6, with no clear D. The V and J ends lost 0 bases and 5 bases respectively, with 8 bases between them. The CDR3 consists of 15 residues. CDR1 and CDR2 from the germline V gene are LGHNA and YNFKEQ. In DNA, the CDR3 is TGTGCCAGCAGCCAAGAGGGCACCAATAATTCACCCCTCCACTTT. The encoded protein is CASSQEGTNNSPLHF.

This clone was counted only a few times. The chain carries TRBV5-4 and TRBJ2-5; D might be TRBD2 (5 bases). The CDR3 runs 13 residues. V dropped 0 bases and J dropped 5 bases, with 8 bases sitting between them. Germline V gives CDR1 SGHNT, CDR2 YYREEE (reference sequence). The CDR3 DNA is TGTGCCAGCAGCTTGGCGGCGGGCGAGACCCAGTACTTC. Its protein is CASSLAAGETQYF. The complete variable domain, with remaining parts taken from reference TRBV5-4 and TRBJ2-5, reads ETGVTQSPTHLIKTRGQQVTLRCSSQSGHNTVSWYQQALGQGPQFIFQYYREEENGRGNFPPRFSGLQFPNYSSELNVNALELDDSALYLCASSLAAGETQYFGPGTRLLVL.

The chain joins TRBV19 to TRBJ2-1; 12 bases agree with TRBD1. V was pared by 0 bases and J by 7 bases, with 4 bases of the junction left unmatched. Germline V lookup: CDR1 LNHDA, CDR2 SQIVND (reference sequence). The CDR3 has 16 residues. CDR3 sequence reads: CASSIDRDRGRNEQFF. CDR3 in DNA: TGTGCCAGTAGTATAGACAGGGACAGGGGGCGTAATGAGCAGTTCTTC.

The chain joins TRBV5-1 to TRBJ1-1, with 10 nucleotides matching TRBD1. The CDR3 covers 14 residues. Germline V gene sequence: CDR1 SGHRS, CDR2 YFSETQ. The J segment lost 11 bases and the V segment lost 0 bases, leaving 7 bases of the junction unmatched. The CDR3 sequence: CASSLEGQGTIAFF. In nucleotides, the CDR3 is TGCGCCAGCAGCTTGGAGGGACAGGGGACCATTGCTTTCTTT.

The chain employs TRBV6-5 and TRBJ1-3; D is uncertain. Germline V lookup: CDR1 MNHEY, CDR2 SVGAGI. The ends were cut back, 0 bases at V and 1 base at J, with 10 bases in the middle. The CDR3 sequence is 16 residues long. Here the CDR3 reads CASSYSEAVSGNTIYF. DNA for the CDR3: TGTGCCAGCAGTTACTCGGAGGCCGTATCTGGAAACACCATATATTTT.

The chain uses TRBV7-3 and TRBJ2-2, with 8 nucleotides matching TRBD2. CDR3 length equals 18 residues. CDR1 and CDR2 (germline): SGHTA, FQGTGA. V dropped 4 bases and J dropped 3; count of bases not matched to a gene: 13. CDR3 protein: CASSYRPFGRGDTGELFF. The CDR3, as DNA: TGTGCCAGCAGCTACCGCCCCTTTGGGCGGGGGGACACCGGGGAGCTGTTTTTT.

The chain links TRBV10-3 to TRBJ2-5, with 7 bases matching TRBD1. The junction had 10 bases not matched to a gene; V was cut back by 10 bases and J by 5 bases. CDR1 is ENHRY, CDR2 SYGVKD, per germline. CDR3 length: 13 amino acids. The CDR3 sequence: CATRQGVEETQYF. CDR3 nucleotides: TGTGCCACACGACAGGGAGTCGAGGAGACCCAGTACTTC.

The chain uses TRBV27 and TRBJ2-7; TRBD2 matches at 12 bases. Germline CDR1 reads MNHEY; CDR2 reads SMNVEV (reference sequence). V shed 5 bases, J shed 2 bases, and the junction held 7 bases outside the gene matches. This CDR3 is built from 16 residues. The CDR3 DNA sequence: TGTGCCAGCAGTGCAAGACTAGCGGGGGCGACCTACGAGCAGTACTTC. The encoded protein is CASSARLAGATYEQYF.

The chain uses TRBV18 and TRBJ2-5; tentative D call: TRBD2 (7 bases). CDR3 length: 14 residues. Germline lookup yields CDR1 KGHSH and CDR2 LQKENI. V was cut by 3 bases and J by 2 bases, with 10 bases left in between. CDR3 coding DNA: TGTGCCAGCTCACCGGCGGGGGCACAAGAGACCCAGTACTTC. It yields the protein CASSPAGAQETQYF.

The chain uses TRBV27 and TRBJ2-2, with 9 bases identical to TRBD1. CDR1 and CDR2 from the germline V gene are MNHEY and SMNVEV (reference sequence). The CDR3 contains 14 residues. The junction had 7 bases not matched to a gene; V was cut back by 8 bases and J by 6 bases. In DNA form, the CDR3 reads TGTGCCAGCCGTCGGGACAGGGTCGCCGGGGAGCTGTTTTTT. Its protein product is CASRRDRVAGELFF.

V usage is TRBV10-3 and J usage is TRBJ2-1; 9 bases match TRBD2. The V and J ends lost 6 bases and 8 bases, in that order; junction bases with no gene match: 14. The CDR3 is 16 amino acids. Germline loops: CDR1 ENHRY, CDR2 SYGVKD. CDR3 protein: CAISGSGTSFSDEQFF. The CDR3 DNA reads TGTGCCATCAGCGGCAGCGGGACTAGCTTTAGCGATGAGCAGTTCTTC.